This is a list of T cell receptor beta chains from one sample in a study of blood T cells in healthy people across ages. TCRdb itself ran the 5' RACE reads through MiXCR, one entry per CDR3 protein. Seen here are about a million distinct CDR3 sequences, around two fifths observed once, and the top ten hold roughly 13%. Sample: blood. The source of these receptors is a man aged 18 to 29 in good health. Each CDR3 is given with its conserved first and last residue. A D gene is named only where the DNA matches it firmly. Only part of the rows carry a size: once, few, many, or a class if the clone is expanded.

TRBJ1-5 TRBV27 TRBD1 - CASSFTGEAVRSNQPQHF TGTGCCAGCAGCTTCACAGGGGAGGCTGTTAGGAGCAATCAGCCCCAGCATTTT
TRBJ2-1 TRBV4-3 - - CASSQTGTPMEQFF TGCGCCAGCAGCCAAACCGGGACCCCTATGGAGCAGTTCTTC
TRBJ1-1 TRBV5-1 - - CASSFTPAAANTEAFF TGCGCCAGCAGCTTCACACCTGCGGCTGCGAACACTGAAGCTTTCTTT
TRBJ2-3 TRBV2 - few CASTQILSHTQYF TGTGCCAGCACCCAAATCCTATCCCATACGCAGTATTTT
TRBJ1-1 TRBV6-2/TRBV6-3 TRBD1 - CASSEGTASMNTEAFF TGTGCCAGCAGCGAGGGGACAGCCTCAATGAACACTGAAGCTTTCTTT
TRBJ2-5 TRBV2 - many CASSVRALGQETQYF TGTGCCAGCAGTGTCCGGGCCCTTGGGCAAGAGACCCAGTACTTC
TRBJ1-1 TRBV4-3 - - CASRPGVENTEAFF TGCGCCAGCAGACCGGGGGTTGAGAACACTGAAGCTTTCTTT
TRBJ2-4 TRBV6-6 - - CASSRSNAGVAKNIQYF TGTGCCAGCAGCCGATCAAACGCAGGGGTAGCCAAAAACATTCAGTACTTC
TRBJ2-5 TRBV29-1 - - CSVEGPDGTQYF TGCAGCGTTGAAGGTCCGGATGGGACCCAGTACTTC
TRBJ1-5 TRBV12-3/TRBV12-4 - - CASSQGPHSNQPQHF TGTGCCAGCAGCCAGGGCCCTCATAGCAATCAGCCCCAGCATTTT
TRBJ2-1 TRBV11-2 - - CASSSLTDYNEQFF TGTGCCAGCAGCTCCTTAACAGACTACAATGAGCAGTTCTTC
TRBJ2-7 TRBV12-3/TRBV12-4 - many CASSLGLYNEQYF TGTGCCAGCAGTCTCGGCCTGTACAATGAGCAGTACTTC
TRBJ2-3 TRBV6-5 - - CASSYSWERIDTQYF TGTGCCAGCAGTTACTCATGGGAGAGGATAGATACGCAGTATTTT
TRBJ2-1 TRBV5-1 TRBD2 few CASSTGLAGGPSSYNEQFF TGCGCCAGCAGCACCGGACTAGCGGGGGGCCCAAGCTCCTACAATGAGCAGTTCTTC
TRBJ2-3 TRBV19 - - CASKLGDTQYF TGTGCCAGTAAATTAGGGGATACGCAGTATTTT
TRBJ2-5 TRBV4-3 TRBD2 - CASSQDPASGAQETQYF TGCGCCAGCAGCCAAGATCCCGCTAGCGGGGCCCAAGAGACCCAGTACTTC
TRBJ2-3 TRBV9 TRBD2 few CASSVGVAGGSDTQYF TGTGCCAGCAGCGTGGGGGTAGCGGGAGGGTCAGATACGCAGTATTTT
TRBJ1-2 TRBV16 TRBD1 many CASSRTKWDSYGYTF TGTGCCAGCAGCCGTACCAAGTGGGACAGCTATGGCTACACCTTC
TRBJ2-3 TRBV12-3/TRBV12-4 TRBD2 - CASSQAGPQSDTQYF TGTGCCAGCAGCCAAGCGGGGCCTCAATCGGATACGCAGTATTTT
TRBJ2-7 TRBV20-1 - few CSARVPGSSYEQYF TGCAGTGCTAGGGTACCAGGATCCTCCTACGAGCAGTACTTC
TRBJ2-1 TRBV20-1 TRBD2 - CSAPGGGTSYNEQFF TGCAGTGCTCCCGGCGGGGGGACCTCCTACAATGAGCAGTTCTTC
TRBJ2-7 TRBV20-1 - few CSARGRGRDNEQYF TGCAGTGCTAGAGGAAGGGGTAGGGACAATGAGCAGTACTTC